A single sample gave rise to the 3 T cell receptor beta chains below, sequenced in a study of regulatory T cells in long-lasting Graves disease. According to the study, TCR beta libraries were built with iRepertoire HTBI primers and CDR3-region Arm-PCR. TCRdb passed the multiplex PCR reads through MiXCR, listing each CDR3 protein once. The table includes roughly 400,000 distinct CDR3 sequences, approximately 16% detected once. Time point in this sample: newly diagnosed GD, antithyroid drugs for less than 3 months. With RNA extracted from PBMCs as input, the TCR library was made. These data were likewise used in another study, on T cells in Graves' hyperthyroidism and ophthalmopathy.

Sequenced here: peripheral blood mononuclear cells (PBMCs), sampled at new diagnosis, from a patient treated with antithyroid drugs. These receptors came from a woman aged 18 to 35 with Graves disease.

This clonotype was counted a few times. The germline gene is not matched at one end of the junction; a read error may be the cause. The chain recombines TRBV5-1 with TRBJ2-2; 9 nucleotides align to TRBD2. The CDR3 sequence is 17 residues long. From germline, CDR1 is SGHRS and CDR2 YFSETQ. The chain's CDR3 is CASSLLLLAGNTGELFF. For the CDR3, the DNA is TGTGCCAGCAGCTTGCTGTTGCTAGCGGGAAACACCGGGGAGCTGTTTTTT.

The V gene is TRBV30, the J gene TRBJ2-2; D might be TRBD2 (6 bases). V lost 2 bases and J lost 0, with 13 bases in between. CDR3 length: 16 residues. Germline V gene data show CDR1 as GTSNPN and CDR2 as SVGIG (reference sequence). The chain's CDR3 is CAWSFVGGANTGELFF. As DNA, the CDR3 is TGTGCCTGGAGTTTTGTGGGAGGCGCGAACACCGGGGAGCTGTTTTTT.

The rearrangement uses TRBV5-1 and TRBJ2-1; the D gene is possibly TRBD1 (5 bases). The length of the CDR3 is 15 residues. Trimming shortened V by 4 bases and J by 3 bases, and 14 bases separated the two germline ends. Per germline, CDR1 SGHRS and CDR2 YFSETQ. CDR3 amino acids: CASSGANSDYNEQFF. The CDR3 nucleotides are TGCGCCAGCAGCGGGGCTAACTCGGACTACAATGAGCAGTTCTTC.